The rows below give T cell receptor beta chains drawn from one sample of a study of T-cell reconstitution after alpha-beta-depleted transplantation in children. TCRdb reprocessed the PCR reads via MiXCR and lists one record per CDR3 protein. The data contain under 20,000 distinct CDR3 sequences, around 12% of them seen just once; the ten biggest clones take up 71%. Sequenced here: PBMCs, mostly from graft donor cells, sampled 180 days after TCRalphabeta/CD19-depleted stem cell transplant. These receptors were obtained from a boy in the first two years of life who had a stem cell transplant for Wiskott-Aldrich syndrome, so the T cells may come from the graft donor. The CDR3 runs from the conserved cysteine through the conserved F or W. D genes are given only for firm matches. Clone size is shown for a subset of rows, as once, few, many or a class of expanded clone.

V: TRBV5-1; D: .; size: many; J: TRBJ2-1; DNA: TGCGCCAGCAGCTTGATAGGAGTGGCGGAGCAGTTCTTC; CDR3: CASSLIGVAEQFF
V: TRBV11-1; D: .; size: many; J: TRBJ2-2; DNA: TGTGCCAGCAGCCCGCGAAGTGGAGACAGGCTTCACTCCGGGGAGCTGTTTTTT; CDR3: CASSPRSGDRLHSGELFF
V: TRBV13; D: .; size: .; J: TRBJ2-7; DNA: TGTGCCAGCAGCTTAGGCCTGGGCGAGCAGTACTTC; CDR3: CASSLGLGEQYF
V: TRBV11-2; D: .; size: many; J: TRBJ2-5; DNA: TGTGCCAGCAGCGACCCATCAGGGCCAAGGACCCAGTACTTC; CDR3: CASSDPSGPRTQYF
V: TRBV6-5; D: .; size: many; J: TRBJ2-7; DNA: TGTGCCAGCAGTCGCGGCTTTGGTGGGCAGTACTTC; CDR3: CASSRGFGGQYF
V: TRBV12-3/TRBV12-4; D: .; size: .; J: TRBJ2-3; DNA: TGTGCCAGCAGTTTTTGGGGAGTGACAGATACGCAGTATTTT; CDR3: CASSFWGVTDTQYF
V: TRBV10-3; D: .; size: .; J: TRBJ2-3; DNA: TGTGCCATCAGTGACGGGGAGCACGGTACGCAGTATTTT; CDR3: CAISDGEHGTQYF
V: TRBV5-4; D: TRBD1; size: .; J: TRBJ1-1; DNA: TGTGCCAGCAGCGGCGGGACAGAATACACTGAAGCTTTCTTT; CDR3: CASSGGTEYTEAFF
V: TRBV6-5; D: TRBD2; size: many; J: TRBJ2-5; DNA: TGTGCCAGCAGTTACTCGGGGCCTAGCGGGAGTCTCTGGCCCCAGTACTTC; CDR3: CASSYSGPSGSLWPQYF
V: TRBV25-1; D: .; size: .; J: TRBJ2-5; DNA: TGTGCCAGCATGTCGAGGGACCTCCAAGAGACCCAGTACTTC; CDR3: CASMSRDLQETQYF
V: TRBV10-2; D: .; size: .; J: TRBJ2-2; DNA: TGCGCCAGCAGAAAAAGCTGGGAGACGAACACCGGGGAGCTGTTTTTT; CDR3: CASRKSWETNTGELFF
V: TRBV12-3/TRBV12-4; D: .; size: .; J: TRBJ2-5; DNA: TGTGCCAGCAGTTTAGCGGGAGGGGGAGAGACCCAGTACTTC; CDR3: CASSLAGGGETQYF
V: TRBV29-1; D: TRBD2; size: many; J: TRBJ2-1; DNA: TGCAGCGTTAAGCAAGGGAACAGACTAGCGGGAGGTGAGAATGAGCAGTTCTTC; CDR3: CSVKQGNRLAGGENEQFF
V: TRBV10-3; D: TRBD2; size: many; J: TRBJ2-3; DNA: TGTGCCATCACCGTGACTAGCGGTAGCACAGATACGCAGTATTTT; CDR3: CAITVTSGSTDTQYF
V: TRBV5-1; D: .; size: many; J: TRBJ2-3; DNA: TGCGCCAGCAGCCTGGCAGGGGACACCGACACAGATACGCAGTATTTT; CDR3: CASSLAGDTDTDTQYF
V: TRBV10-3; D: .; size: many; J: TRBJ1-4; DNA: TGTGCCATCAGTGAGGTTCCGGGACGAGGGGGGGAAAAACTGTTTTTT; CDR3: CAISEVPGRGGEKLFF
V: TRBV7-6; D: TRBD1; size: many; J: TRBJ1-4; DNA: TGTGCCAGCAGCTTAGGGGGACAGACTGCAACTAATGAAAAACTGTTTTTT; CDR3: CASSLGGQTATNEKLFF
V: TRBV5-1; D: .; size: many; J: TRBJ2-5; DNA: TGCGCCAGCAGCTGGGAAGGCTTCGTGGAGACCCAGTACTTC; CDR3: CASSWEGFVETQYF
V: TRBV6-5; D: .; size: .; J: TRBJ1-3; DNA: TGTGCCAGCAGTTATCTGCCAGCACTCTCTGGAAACACCATATATTTT; CDR3: CASSYLPALSGNTIYF
V: TRBV20-1; D: .; size: few; J: TRBJ2-7; DNA: TGCAGTGCTAGCGGGGGCGAAAGTTACGAGCAGTACTTC; CDR3: CSASGGESYEQYF
V: TRBV24-1; D: .; size: many; J: TRBJ2-3; DNA: TGTGCCACCAGTGATTTGTATACAGATACGCAGTATTTT; CDR3: CATSDLYTDTQYF
V: TRBV10-3; D: .; size: many; J: TRBJ1-1; DNA: TGTGCCATCAGTGAGTGGGTGAACACTGAAGCTTTCTTT; CDR3: CAISEWVNTEAFF
V: TRBV6-1; D: TRBD2; size: .; J: TRBJ2-1; DNA: TGTGCCAGCATACGTGGGGCGGGAGCCCTCTCCTACAATGAGCAGTTCTTC; CDR3: CASIRGAGALSYNEQFF
V: TRBV7-6; D: .; size: many; J: TRBJ2-2; DNA: TGTGCCAGCAGCTTAGAACCGACCACCGGGGAGCTGTTTTTT; CDR3: CASSLEPTTGELFF
V: TRBV20-1; D: TRBD2; size: .; J: TRBJ2-5; DNA: TGCAGTGCTGCTCGGGGACTAGGGTTGGAGACCCAGTACTTC; CDR3: CSAARGLGLETQYF
V: TRBV24-1; D: .; size: .; J: TRBJ1-2; DNA: TGTGCCACCAGTGATTACGGGACGGATGGCTACACCTTC; CDR3: CATSDYGTDGYTF
V: TRBV21-1; D: .; size: many; J: TRBJ1-6; DNA: TGTGCCAGCAGCAAACGGGGAAGGACTCGGAATTCACCCCTCCACTTT; CDR3: CASSKRGRTRNSPLHF
V: TRBV5-1; D: .; size: .; J: TRBJ2-1; DNA: TGCGCCAGCAGCTTGCGCTCGGGGGACTCCCAGAATGAGCAGTTCTTC; CDR3: CASSLRSGDSQNEQFF
V: TRBV29-1; D: TRBD2; size: many; J: TRBJ2-3; DNA: TGCAGCGTTAGCGGGAGCAGTAGCACAGATACGCAGTATTTT; CDR3: CSVSGSSSTDTQYF
V: TRBV11-1; D: TRBD1; size: many; J: TRBJ2-3; DNA: TGTGCCAGCAGCCAATTAGGGACAGGGGGCGCTTGGTGGAGCACAGATACGCAGTATTTT; CDR3: CASSQLGTGGAWWSTDTQYF
V: TRBV7-2; D: .; size: few; J: TRBJ1-2; DNA: TGTGCCAGCAGCTTAGGTCTATGGTTCCAGGCCCTCTTC; CDR3: CASSLGLWFQALF
V: TRBV28; D: TRBD1; size: many; J: TRBJ2-3; DNA: TGTGCCAGCACACCAGGGGGAACAGGGTTATCAGATACGCAGTATTTT; CDR3: CASTPGGTGLSDTQYF
V: TRBV19; D: .; size: few; J: TRBJ2-1; DNA: TGTGCCAGCGCGCGTATGGGCCAGCAGTTCTTC; CDR3: CASARMGQQFF
V: TRBV5-1; D: .; size: .; J: TRBJ2-5; DNA: TGCGCCAGCAGATTTGGGTCCCCCACAGGGTGGGAGACCCAGTACTTC; CDR3: CASRFGSPTGWETQYF
V: TRBV7-6; D: .; size: many; J: TRBJ1-1; DNA: TGTGCCAGCAGCTCTGGAGGAGGGGGAAACACTGAAGCTTTCTTT; CDR3: CASSSGGGGNTEAFF
V: TRBV9; D: TRBD1; size: few; J: TRBJ1-1; DNA: TGTGCCAGCAGCGTCACAGGGGGCGCGGGAGGAGCTTTCTTT; CDR3: CASSVTGGAGGAFF
V: TRBV29-1; D: .; size: .; J: TRBJ2-7; DNA: TGCAGCGTTGGGGTAGCGATCGAGGGCGAGCAGTACTTC; CDR3: CSVGVAIEGEQYF
V: TRBV19; D: TRBD2; size: .; J: TRBJ2-1; DNA: TGTGCCAGTAGTACCCTACTAGCGGGAGTGAAAAATGAGCAGTTCTTC; CDR3: CASSTLLAGVKNEQFF
V: TRBV5-1; D: TRBD1; size: many; J: TRBJ1-5; DNA: TGCGCCAGCGCATGGGTGACAGGGAGCAATCAGCCCCAGCATTTT; CDR3: CASAWVTGSNQPQHF
V: TRBV20-1; D: .; size: few; J: TRBJ2-5; DNA: TGCAGTGCTAGGCCCACCGGGCTTAAAGAGACCCAGTACTTC; CDR3: CSARPTGLKETQYF
V: TRBV28; D: TRBD1; size: few; J: TRBJ2-3; DNA: TGTGCCAGCAGTCTTACAGGGGAACGCACAGATACGCAGTATTTT; CDR3: CASSLTGERTDTQYF
V: TRBV19; D: .; size: many; J: TRBJ1-5; DNA: TGTGCCAGTAGTATGAGGGCCACGAGAACTAATCAGCCCCAGCATTTT; CDR3: CASSMRATRTNQPQHF
V: TRBV28; D: .; size: .; J: TRBJ1-3; DNA: TGTGCCAGCAGTTTTGAGGAAGGAGCTGGAAACACCATATATTTT; CDR3: CASSFEEGAGNTIYF
V: TRBV4-1; D: TRBD2; size: many; J: TRBJ2-1; DNA: TGCGCCAGCAGCCCCTATGGGACCAGCGGGAGCTACAATGAGCAGTTCTTC; CDR3: CASSPYGTSGSYNEQFF
V: TRBV7-9; D: .; size: few; J: TRBJ1-2; DNA: TGTGCCAGCAGTTCACAGGGAGTCTATGGCTACACCTTC; CDR3: CASSSQGVYGYTF
V: TRBV6-2/TRBV6-3; D: .; size: few; J: TRBJ2-7; DNA: TGTGCCAGCAGTGGGGGGGACAGGCCCTCCTACGAGCAGTACTTC; CDR3: CASSGGDRPSYEQYF
V: TRBV20-1; D: .; size: many; J: TRBJ2-1; DNA: TGCAGTGCTAGAGATCCGTCCAGCTCCTACAATGAGCAGTTCTTC; CDR3: CSARDPSSSYNEQFF
V: TRBV29-1; D: .; size: few; J: TRBJ2-2; DNA: TGCAGCGTTGAAGAGTTCGGGGAGCTGTTTTTT; CDR3: CSVEEFGELFF
V: TRBV5-1; D: .; size: .; J: TRBJ1-5; DNA: TGCGCCAGCAGCCCTAACCCGCCCAGGGACGGGCAGCCCCAGCATTTT; CDR3: CASSPNPPRDGQPQHF
V: TRBV7-8; D: TRBD2; size: many; J: TRBJ2-1; DNA: TGTGCCAGCAGCGAAACTAGCGGGAGACCTAGAACACATGAGCAGTTCTTC; CDR3: CASSETSGRPRTHEQFF
V: TRBV10-3; D: .; size: few; J: TRBJ2-5; DNA: TGTGCCATCAGTGAGACTACGGGGGCTACGGAGACCCAGTACTTC; CDR3: CAISETTGATETQYF
V: TRBV12-3/TRBV12-4; D: TRBD2; size: many; J: TRBJ2-3; DNA: TGTGCCAGCAAAAGGACTTGGACTAGTACAGATACGCAGTATTTT; CDR3: CASKRTWTSTDTQYF
V: TRBV7-3; D: .; size: few; J: TRBJ2-3; DNA: TGTGCCAGCAGCTTAGGGAAGGCCTTCACAGATACGCAGTATTTT; CDR3: CASSLGKAFTDTQYF
V: TRBV6-5; D: TRBD2; size: many; J: TRBJ2-7; DNA: TGTGCCAGCAGTTACTCGGTAGCGGGGTCCGAGCAGTACTTC; CDR3: CASSYSVAGSEQYF